Listed below are T cell receptor beta chains from one sample, sequenced in a study of blood T cells in healthy people across ages. Via MiXCR, TCRdb re-called the 5' RACE reads, giving one row per CDR3 protein. The profile shows fewer than 800,000 distinct CDR3 sequences, over 20% of them singletons. Sequencing input: blood. The receptors come from an older man in good health. Both conserved end residues are part of each CDR3. The D gene is left open where the match is weak. Clone sizes are given selectively: once, few, many, or a class where the clone is expanded.

D	V	J	size	CDR3	DNA
TRBD1	TRBV6-5	TRBJ2-7	NA	CASSCGTGYEQYF	TGTGCCAGCAGTTGCGGGACAGGCTACGAGCAGTACTTC
NA	TRBV7-2	TRBJ2-1	many	CASSTSISSYNEQFF	TGTGCCAGCAGCACTAGTATAAGCTCCTACAATGAGCAGTTCTTC
NA	TRBV5-1	TRBJ1-2	NA	CASSLATGEGYTF	TGCGCCAGCAGCTTGGCCACGGGCGAAGGCTACACCTTC
TRBD2	TRBV12-3/TRBV12-4	TRBJ2-5	NA	CASTLALAGHQETQYF	TGTGCCAGCACCTTGGCACTAGCGGGGCACCAAGAGACCCAGTACTTC
TRBD1	TRBV7-7	TRBJ2-5	NA	CASSQGAGGETQYF	TGTGCTAGCAGCCAGGGGGCAGGAGGGGAGACCCAGTACTTC
NA	TRBV7-2	TRBJ2-5	NA	CASSPNPETQYF	TGTGCCAGCAGCCCAAACCCCGAGACCCAGTACTTC
TRBD2	TRBV28	TRBJ2-7	NA	CASSSGTSGRASYEQYF	TGTGCCAGCAGTTCCGGGACTAGCGGGAGGGCCTCCTACGAGCAGTACTTC
NA	TRBV2	TRBJ2-5	few	CASSVRGTGETQYF	TGTGCCAGCAGTGTACGGGGTACGGGGGAGACCCAGTACTTC
TRBD2	TRBV6-2/TRBV6-3	TRBJ2-7	NA	CASTMTSGPYEQYF	TGTGCCAGCACCATGACTAGCGGCCCCTACGAGCAGTACTTC
TRBD1	TRBV28	TRBJ1-5	once	CASRLTGAQPQHF	TGTGCCAGCAGACTCACAGGGGCGCAGCCCCAGCATTTT
NA	TRBV6-6	TRBJ1-4	few	CASSLRDPGVEKLFF	TGTGCCAGCAGTCTCCGGGATCCGGGGGTCGAGAAACTGTTTTTT
NA	TRBV3-1	TRBJ2-5	NA	CASSRVRGGAGQGETQYF	TGTGCCAGCAGCCGTGTTAGAGGGGGGGCTGGACAAGGGGAGACCCAGTACTTC